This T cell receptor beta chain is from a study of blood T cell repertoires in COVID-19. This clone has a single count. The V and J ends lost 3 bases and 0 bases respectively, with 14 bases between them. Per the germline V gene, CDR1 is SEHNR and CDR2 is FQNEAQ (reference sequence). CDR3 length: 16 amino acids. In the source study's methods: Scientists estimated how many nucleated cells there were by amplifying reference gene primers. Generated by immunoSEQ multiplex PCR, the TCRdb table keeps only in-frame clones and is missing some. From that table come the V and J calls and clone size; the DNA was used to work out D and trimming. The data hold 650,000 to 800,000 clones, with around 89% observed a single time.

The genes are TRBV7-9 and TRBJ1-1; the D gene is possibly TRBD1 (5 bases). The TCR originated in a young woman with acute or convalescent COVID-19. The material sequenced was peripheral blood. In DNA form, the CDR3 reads TGTGCCAGCAGCTTCATTCAGGGTTCCATGAACACTGAAGCTTTCTTT. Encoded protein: CASSFIQGSMNTEAFF.